The 21 T cell receptor beta chains listed next were all sequenced from one sample in a study of T cell responses to AZD1222 COVID-19 vaccine (dated by TCRdb to the early 2020s). Libraries were made using the immunoSEQ multiplex PCR assay. The table comes from immuneACCESS by way of TCRdb, which keeps in-frame sequences with V and J called. Part of the clones is missing from these tables; in studies checked, under half for an unresolved V gene and the rest for unknown reasons. The sample includes under 200,000 clones, with 94% observed a single time. 0.64% of the sample is taken by the ten largest. The time point label on this specimen signifies: baseline before first vaccination. This material consisted of peripheral blood, taken on day 0 of AZD1222 vaccination. These receptors were obtained from an adult in good health.

CDR3 protein: CSVGKNQGPHEQYF. CDR3 DNA: TGCAGCGTTGGAAAGAATCAGGGACCCCACGAGCAGTACTTC. V gene TRBV29-1 combines with J gene TRBJ2-7, with D perhaps assigned TRBD1 or TRBD2 (5 bases each). The V gene lost 4 bases and the J gene lost 5 bases, with 18 bases spanning the gap. The CDR3 runs 14 residues. Germline V lookup: CDR1 SQVTM, CDR2 ANQGSEA.

The chain combines TRBV4-1 with TRBJ1-1; 7 bases map to TRBD1. Germline lookup yields CDR1 MGHRA and CDR2 YSYEKL. Unmatched junction bases numbered 12, after V lost 2 bases and J lost 0 bases. The CDR3 runs 18 residues. CDR3 loop: CASSQRDSFRGMNTEAFF. In nucleotides, the CDR3 is TGCGCCAGCAGCCAAAGGGACAGCTTTCGAGGTATGAACACTGAAGCTTTCTTT.

The genes are TRBV2 and TRBJ1-1, with D perhaps TRBD1 (5 bases). The CDR3 length is 13 residues. The V gene's germline CDR1 is SNHLY and CDR2 FYNNEI. The V end was cut by 5 bases, the J end by 2 bases, with 9 bases between. In DNA, the CDR3 is TGTGCCAGCAGTTTACAGGTAAACACTGAAGCTTTCTTT. Its protein is CASSLQVNTEAFF.

The gene calls are TRBV20-1 and TRBJ2-2; D ambiguous. V gave up 3 bases and J gave up 6 bases, with 11 bases separating them. This CDR3 spans 13 amino acids. Germline V CDR1 and CDR2: DFQATT, SNEGSKA (reference sequence). CDR3 amino acids: CSASVTESGELFF. CDR3 in DNA: TGCAGTGCTAGTGTTACAGAGTCCGGGGAGCTGTTTTTT.

The rearrangement joins TRBV25-1 to TRBJ2-7; D may be TRBD1 (5 bases). Germline CDR1 and CDR2: MGHDK and SYGVNS. V was pared by 2 bases and J by 2 bases, with 7 bases between. CDR3 length: 13 amino acids. The CDR3 nucleotides read TGTGCCAGCAGTGAAGCAGGGACCTACGAGCAGTACTTC. It is translated as CASSEAGTYEQYF.

The table lists this clone with a count of one. V and J are TRBV5-6 and TRBJ1-2; D gene unclear. V dropped 3 bases and J dropped 4 bases, with 10 bases sitting between them. Germline V gives CDR1 SGHDT, CDR2 YYEEEE. The CDR3 contains 13 residues. The CDR3 region is CASSWAELYGYTF. Here the CDR3 DNA reads TGTGCCAGCAGCTGGGCAGAGCTCTATGGCTACACCTTC. The whole variable domain, remainder taken from reference TRBV5-6 and TRBJ1-2, is DAGVTQSPTHLIKTRGQQVTLRCSPKSGHDTVSWYQQALGQGPQFIFQYYEEEERQRGNFPDRFSGHQFPNYSSELNVNALLLGDSALYLCASSWAELYGYTFGSGTRLTVV.

V and J are TRBV18 and TRBJ2-1, with unresolved D. Germline lookup yields CDR1 KGHSH and CDR2 LQKENI. Deletions cut 8 bases from V and 2 bases from J, with 16 bases between. The CDR3 consists of 15 residues. CDR3 bases: TGTGCCAGCCAGACCTTGACTCACCCCTACAATGAGCAGTTCTTC. This translates into CASQTLTHPYNEQFF. Filled out from reference TRBV18 and TRBJ2-1, the complete variable domain reads NAGVMQNPRHLVRRRGQEARLRCSPMKGHSHVYWYRQLPEEGLKFMVYLQKENIIDESGMPKERFSAEFPKEGPSILRIQQVVRGDSAAYFCASQTLTHPYNEQFFGPGTRLTVL.

The chain combines TRBV27 with TRBJ2-7, with 7 bases fitting TRBD1. This CDR3 has 16 residues. V trimming: 5 bases; J trimming: 0 bases; junction bases outside the gene matches: 10. Germline V gene lookup returns CDR1 MNHEY and CDR2 SMNVEV (reference sequence). For the CDR3, the DNA is TGTGCCAGCAGTCTCACCGGGACAGTTAGCTCCTACGAGCAGTACTTC. Protein sequence: CASSLTGTVSSYEQYF.

The chain links TRBV30 to TRBJ2-7; 9 bases align to TRBD1. CDR3 size: 14 residues. The germline V gene has CDR1 GTSNPN and CDR2 SVGIG (reference sequence). V lost 5 bases and J lost 5; bases outside the gene matches: 10. Written as DNA, the CDR3 is TGTGCCTGGGACCCCACGGGACAGGGAAACGAGCAGTACTTC. Residues: CAWDPTGQGNEQYF.

This rearrangement joins TRBV2 to TRBJ1-5, with D possibly TRBD1 on 5 matching bases. Trimming removed 2 bases at V and 13 bases at J, with 15 bases between. This CDR3 contains 13 residues. Per germline, CDR1 SNHLY and CDR2 FYNNEI. The CDR3 spells CASSEQGMGWQHF. CDR3 DNA: TGTGCCAGCAGTGAACAGGGAATGGGCTGGCAGCATTTT.

The J gene is TRBJ1-3, the V gene TRBV19; tentatively, D is TRBD1 (6 bases). This CDR3 region has 18 residues. CDR1 and CDR2 from the germline V gene are LNHDA and SQIVND (reference sequence). Deletions cut 4 bases from V and 0 bases from J, with 19 bases between. CDR3 amino acids: CASSNNPDRPSSGNTIYF. As DNA, the CDR3 is TGTGCCAGTAGTAACAATCCCGACAGGCCGAGCTCTGGAAACACCATATATTTT.

The chain has TRBV11-2 and TRBJ1-6; 7 bases map to TRBD1. CDR3 length equals 17 residues. Trimming took 6 bases from V and 0 from J; bases not matched to a gene: 8. Per the germline V gene, CDR1 is SGHAT and CDR2 is FQNNGV. This chain's CDR3 is CASSPGGMSSYNSPLHF. CDR3 bases: TGTGCCAGCAGTCCAGGGGGAATGAGCTCCTATAATTCACCCCTCCACTTT.

This chain uses TRBV28 with TRBJ2-1; 7 bases are a match to TRBD1. The CDR3 loop spans 14 amino acids. Unmatched junction bases numbered 11, after V lost 10 bases and J lost 5 bases. Germline loops: CDR1 MDHEN, CDR2 SYDVKM. The CDR3: CATKPLTGNNEQFF. The CDR3 DNA reads TGTGCCACCAAACCCTTGACAGGGAACAATGAGCAGTTCTTC.

This chain links TRBV29-1 with TRBJ2-7; 10 bases are a match to TRBD2. Germline CDR1 SQVTM, CDR2 ANQGSEA. With 4 bases clipped from V and 3 bases from J, the junction kept 6 bases outside the gene matches. The CDR3 runs 14 residues. In DNA form, the CDR3 reads TGCAGCGTTGCGCCTAGCGGGAGTAACTACGAGCAGTACTTC. It encodes CSVAPSGSNYEQYF.

This clone occurred once. The chain links TRBV7-2 to TRBJ1-1; tentative D call: TRBD1 (5 bases). Germline V gene sequence: CDR1 SGHTA, CDR2 FQGNSA. This CDR3 comprises 18 residues. The germline V and J ends were trimmed by 1 base and 3 bases, with 21 bases remaining between them. The CDR3, as DNA: TGTGCCAGCAGCTTAGTAGCGATAAGGCACTGGGGCGACACTGAAGCTTTCTTT. This encodes CASSLVAIRHWGDTEAFF.

The chain uses TRBV28 and TRBJ2-7; TRBD2 matches 8 bases. Germline CDR1 MDHEN, CDR2 SYDVKM. CDR3 length: 17 residues. The V segment lost 4 bases and the J segment 6 bases; nucleotides outside the gene matches: 17. CDR3 protein: CASSSPGLVPSGSEQYF. In nucleotides, the CDR3 is TGTGCCAGCAGTTCTCCGGGACTAGTCCCCTCGGGGAGCGAGCAGTACTTC.

The genes are TRBV7-9 and TRBJ1-2, with D maybe TRBD1 (5 bases). Germline CDR1 is SEHNR and CDR2 is FQNEAQ (reference sequence). The CDR3 length is 13 residues. V was cut by 10 bases and J by 8 bases, with 20 bases left in between. DNA for the CDR3: TGTGCCACCATCCCCGGGGCGGTCGACGGCTACACCTTC. It is translated as CATIPGAVDGYTF. The full variable domain, rest sourced from reference TRBV7-9 and TRBJ1-2, is DTGVSQNPRHKITKRGQNVTFRCDPISEHNRLYWYRQTLGQGPEFLTYFQNEAQLEKSRLLSDRFSAERPKGSFSTLEIQRTEQGDSAMYLCATIPGAVDGYTFGSGTRLTVV.

The chain combines TRBV6-5 with TRBJ1-5, with 7 nucleotides matching TRBD1. Trimming removed 10 bases from V and 3 bases from J; junction bases left unmatched: 9. The CDR3 is 14 amino acids. Per germline, CDR1 MNHEY and CDR2 SVGAGI. The CDR3 here is CATTDRVDNQPQHF. CDR3 in DNA: TGTGCCACTACTGACAGGGTAGACAATCAGCCCCAGCATTTT.

The V and J genes are TRBV15 and TRBJ2-7; a possible D gene is TRBD2 (5 bases). Trimming stripped 3 bases from V and 5 bases from J, with 8 bases between. Germline lookup yields CDR1 LNHNV and CDR2 YYDKDF (reference sequence). The length of the CDR3 is 12 residues. DNA for the CDR3: TGTGCCACCAGCAGGGACTTTCACGAGCAGTACTTC. Protein product: CATSRDFHEQYF.

The gene calls are TRBV7-6 and TRBJ2-1; D call uncertain. Germline CDR1 and CDR2: SGHVS and FNYEAQ. The CDR3 is made up of 14 amino acids. V was trimmed by 1 base and J by 7 bases, leaving 11 bases between them. The CDR3 is CASSLVTDGNEQFF. The CDR3 nucleotides are TGTGCCAGCAGCTTAGTTACAGACGGAAATGAGCAGTTCTTC. Variable domain in full (rest from reference TRBV7-6 and TRBJ2-1): GAGVSQSPRYKVTKRGQDVALRCDPISGHVSLYWYRQALGQGPEFLTYFNYEAQQDKSGLPNDRFSAERPEGSISTLTIQRTEQRDSAMYRCASSLVTDGNEQFFGPGTRLTVL.

The J gene is TRBJ1-1, the V gene TRBV18; D possibly corresponds to TRBD1 (5 bases). Between the trimmed V and J ends, which lost 3 bases and 3 bases, there was a span of 14 bases. Germline CDR1 KGHSH, CDR2 LQKENI. The CDR3 spans 15 residues. CDR3 amino acids: CASSPLPVGDTEAFF. As DNA, the CDR3 is TGTGCCAGCTCACCCCTTCCGGTGGGGGACACTGAAGCTTTCTTT.